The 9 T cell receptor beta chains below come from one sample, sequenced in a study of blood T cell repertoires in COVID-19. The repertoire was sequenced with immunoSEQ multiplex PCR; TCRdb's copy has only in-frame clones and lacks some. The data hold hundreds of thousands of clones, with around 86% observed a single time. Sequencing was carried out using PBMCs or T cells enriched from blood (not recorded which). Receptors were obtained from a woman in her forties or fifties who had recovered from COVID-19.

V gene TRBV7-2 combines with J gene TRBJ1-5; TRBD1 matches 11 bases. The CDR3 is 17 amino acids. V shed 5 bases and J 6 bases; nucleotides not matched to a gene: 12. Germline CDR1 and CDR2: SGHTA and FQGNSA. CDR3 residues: CASSPGDRGGSSQPQHF. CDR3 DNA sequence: TGTGCCAGCAGCCCCGGGGACAGGGGGGGATCGAGTCAGCCCCAGCATTTT.

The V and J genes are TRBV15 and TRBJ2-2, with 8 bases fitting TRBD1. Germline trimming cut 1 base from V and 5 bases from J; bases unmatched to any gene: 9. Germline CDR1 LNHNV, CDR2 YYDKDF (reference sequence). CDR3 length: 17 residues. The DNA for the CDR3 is TGTGCCACCAGCAGAGGTCCGACAGGGGCGAGGACCGGGGAGCTGTTTTTT. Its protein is CATSRGPTGARTGELFF.

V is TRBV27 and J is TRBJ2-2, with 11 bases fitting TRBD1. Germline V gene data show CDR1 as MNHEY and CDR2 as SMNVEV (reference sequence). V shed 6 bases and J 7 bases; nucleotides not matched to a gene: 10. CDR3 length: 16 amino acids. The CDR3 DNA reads TGTGCCAGCAGCTTACCCGGGACAGGGGGTATCGGGGAGCTGTTTTTT. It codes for CASSLPGTGGIGELFF.

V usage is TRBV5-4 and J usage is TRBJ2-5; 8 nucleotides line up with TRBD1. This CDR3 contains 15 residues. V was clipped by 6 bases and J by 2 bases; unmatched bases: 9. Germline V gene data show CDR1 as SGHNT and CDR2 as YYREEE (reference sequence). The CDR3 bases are TGTGCCAGCAAAGGACAGGGTGGACTTCAAGAGACCCAGTACTTC. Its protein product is CASKGQGGLQETQYF.

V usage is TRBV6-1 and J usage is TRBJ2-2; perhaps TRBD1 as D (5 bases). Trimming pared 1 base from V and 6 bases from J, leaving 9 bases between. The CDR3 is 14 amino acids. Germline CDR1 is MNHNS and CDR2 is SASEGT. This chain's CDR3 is CASSEGSGSGELFF. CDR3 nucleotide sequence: TGTGCCAGCAGTGAAGGGTCAGGGTCCGGGGAGCTGTTTTTT.

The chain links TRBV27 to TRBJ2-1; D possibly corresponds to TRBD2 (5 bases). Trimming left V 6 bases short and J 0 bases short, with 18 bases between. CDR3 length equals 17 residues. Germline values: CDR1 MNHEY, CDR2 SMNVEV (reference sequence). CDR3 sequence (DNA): TGTGCCAGCAGAATAGATTGGCGGGCGAGCTCCTACAATGAGCAGTTCTTC. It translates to CASRIDWRASSYNEQFF.

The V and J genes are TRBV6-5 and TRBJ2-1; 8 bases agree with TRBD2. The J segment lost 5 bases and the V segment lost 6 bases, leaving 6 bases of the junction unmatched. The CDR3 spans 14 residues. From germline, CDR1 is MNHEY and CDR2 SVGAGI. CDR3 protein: CASRAGDLNNEQFF. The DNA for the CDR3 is TGTGCCAGCAGAGCGGGAGATCTAAACAATGAGCAGTTCTTC.

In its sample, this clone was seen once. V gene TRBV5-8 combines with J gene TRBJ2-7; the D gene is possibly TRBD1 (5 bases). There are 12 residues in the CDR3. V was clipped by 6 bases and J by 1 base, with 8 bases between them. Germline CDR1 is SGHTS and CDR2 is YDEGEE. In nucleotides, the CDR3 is TGTGCCAGCACCCAGGGTTCCTACGAGCAGTACTTC. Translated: CASTQGSYEQYF.

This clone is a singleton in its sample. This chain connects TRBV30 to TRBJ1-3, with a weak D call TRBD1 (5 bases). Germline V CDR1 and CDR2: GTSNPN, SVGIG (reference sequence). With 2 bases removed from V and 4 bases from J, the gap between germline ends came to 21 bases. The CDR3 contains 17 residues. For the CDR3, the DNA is TGTGCCTGGAGTCCATGGGTGGCAGGGAAGGCAGGAAACACCATATATTTT. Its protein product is CAWSPWVAGKAGNTIYF. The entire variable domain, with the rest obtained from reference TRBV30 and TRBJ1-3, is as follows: SQTIHQWPATLVQPVGSPLSLECTVEGTSNPNLYWYRQAAGRGLQLLFYSVGIGQISSEVPQNLSASRPQDRQFILSSKKLLLSDSGFYLCAWSPWVAGKAGNTIYFGEGSWLTVV.